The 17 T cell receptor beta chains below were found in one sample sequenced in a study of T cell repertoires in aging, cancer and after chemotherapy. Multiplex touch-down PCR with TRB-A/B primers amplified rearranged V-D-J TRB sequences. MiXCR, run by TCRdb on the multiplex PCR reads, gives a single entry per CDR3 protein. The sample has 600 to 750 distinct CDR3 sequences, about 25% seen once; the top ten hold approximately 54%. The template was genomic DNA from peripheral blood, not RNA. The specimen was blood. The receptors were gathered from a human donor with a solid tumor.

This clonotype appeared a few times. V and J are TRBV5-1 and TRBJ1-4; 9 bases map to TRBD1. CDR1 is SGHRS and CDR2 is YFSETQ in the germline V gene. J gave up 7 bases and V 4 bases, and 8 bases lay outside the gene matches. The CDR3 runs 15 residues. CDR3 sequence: CASSRGTGSSEKLFF. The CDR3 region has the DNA TGCGCCAGCAGCCGTGGGACAGGGAGCTCTGAAAAACTGTTTTTT.

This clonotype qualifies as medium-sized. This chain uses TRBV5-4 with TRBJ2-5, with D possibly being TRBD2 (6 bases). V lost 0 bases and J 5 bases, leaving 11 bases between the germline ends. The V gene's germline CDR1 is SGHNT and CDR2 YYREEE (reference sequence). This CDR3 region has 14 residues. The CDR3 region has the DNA TGTGCCAGCAGCTTGGAGGGACTTGGGGAGACCCAGTACTTC. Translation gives CASSLEGLGETQYF.

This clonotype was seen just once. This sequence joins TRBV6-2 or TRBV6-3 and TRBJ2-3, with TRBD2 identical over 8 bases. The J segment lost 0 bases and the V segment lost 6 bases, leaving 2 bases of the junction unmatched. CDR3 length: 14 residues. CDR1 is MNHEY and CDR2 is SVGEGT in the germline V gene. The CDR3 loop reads CASRLAGSTDTQYF. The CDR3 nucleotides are TGTGCCAGCAGATTAGCGGGGAGCACAGATACGCAGTATTTT.

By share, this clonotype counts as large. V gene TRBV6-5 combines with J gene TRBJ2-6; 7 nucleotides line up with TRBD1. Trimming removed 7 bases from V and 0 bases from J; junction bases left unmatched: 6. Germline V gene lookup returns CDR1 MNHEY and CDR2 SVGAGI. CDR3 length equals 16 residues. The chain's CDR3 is CASTRTGISGANVLTF. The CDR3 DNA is TGTGCCAGCACCAGGACAGGCATCTCTGGGGCCAACGTCCTGACTTTC.

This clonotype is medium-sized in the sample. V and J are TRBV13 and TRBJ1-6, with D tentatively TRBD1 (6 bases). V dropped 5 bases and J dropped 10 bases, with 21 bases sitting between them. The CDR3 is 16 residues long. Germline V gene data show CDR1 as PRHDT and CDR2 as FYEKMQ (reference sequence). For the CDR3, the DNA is TGTGCCAGCAGCACGCACACACAGGGAGGGGGGTCACCCCTCCACTTT. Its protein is CASSTHTQGGGSPLHF.

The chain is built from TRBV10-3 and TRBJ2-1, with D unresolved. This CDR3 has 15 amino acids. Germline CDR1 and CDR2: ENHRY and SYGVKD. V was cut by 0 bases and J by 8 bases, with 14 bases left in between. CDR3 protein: CAISESSQVGHEQFF. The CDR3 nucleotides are TGTGCCATCAGTGAGTCATCCCAGGTCGGTCATGAGCAGTTCTTC.

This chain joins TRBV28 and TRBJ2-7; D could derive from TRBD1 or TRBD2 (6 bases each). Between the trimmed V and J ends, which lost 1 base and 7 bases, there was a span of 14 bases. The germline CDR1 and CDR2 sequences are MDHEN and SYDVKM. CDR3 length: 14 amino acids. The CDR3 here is CASSLSIWRGEQYF. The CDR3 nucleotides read TGTGCCAGCAGTTTATCGATCTGGAGGGGGGAGCAGTACTTC.

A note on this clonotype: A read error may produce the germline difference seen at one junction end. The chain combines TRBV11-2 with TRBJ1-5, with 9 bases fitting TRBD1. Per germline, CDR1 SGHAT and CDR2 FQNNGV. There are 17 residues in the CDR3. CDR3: CASSLGTGLYSNQSQHF. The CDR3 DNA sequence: TGTGCCAGCAGCCTCGGGACAGGGCTATATAGCAATCAGTCCCAGCATTTT.

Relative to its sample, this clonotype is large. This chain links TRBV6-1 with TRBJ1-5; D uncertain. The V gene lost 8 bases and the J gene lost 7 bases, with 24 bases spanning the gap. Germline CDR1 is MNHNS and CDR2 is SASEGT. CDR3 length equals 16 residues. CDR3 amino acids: CASSGPPNIGVQPQHF. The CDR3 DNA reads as TGTGCCAGCTCCGGACCCCCAAACATCGGCGTGCAGCCCCAGCATTTT.

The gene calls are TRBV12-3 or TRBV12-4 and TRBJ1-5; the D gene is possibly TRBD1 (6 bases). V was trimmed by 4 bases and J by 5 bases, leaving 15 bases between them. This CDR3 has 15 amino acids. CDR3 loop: CASSYRQVGDQPQHF. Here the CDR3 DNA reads TGTGCCAGCAGTTATCGACAGGTGGGGGATCAGCCCCAGCATTTT.

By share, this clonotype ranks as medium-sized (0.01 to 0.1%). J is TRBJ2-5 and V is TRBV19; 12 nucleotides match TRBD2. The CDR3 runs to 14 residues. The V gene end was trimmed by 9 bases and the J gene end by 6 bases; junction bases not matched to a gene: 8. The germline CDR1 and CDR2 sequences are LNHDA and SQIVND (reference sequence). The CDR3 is CASRLAGASKTQYF. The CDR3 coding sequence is TGTGCCAGCCGACTAGCGGGGGCCTCTAAGACCCAGTACTTC.

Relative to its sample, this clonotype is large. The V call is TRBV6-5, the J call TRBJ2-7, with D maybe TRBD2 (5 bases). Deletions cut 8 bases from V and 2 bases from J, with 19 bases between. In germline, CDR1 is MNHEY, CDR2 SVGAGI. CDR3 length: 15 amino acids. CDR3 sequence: CASRRKRENAYEQYF. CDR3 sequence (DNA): TGTGCCAGCCGACGTAAGAGGGAAAACGCCTACGAGCAGTACTTC.

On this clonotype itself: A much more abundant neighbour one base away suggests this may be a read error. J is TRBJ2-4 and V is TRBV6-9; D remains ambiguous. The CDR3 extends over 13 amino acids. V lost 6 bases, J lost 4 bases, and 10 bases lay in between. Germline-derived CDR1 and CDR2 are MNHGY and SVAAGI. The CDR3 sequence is CASRADNKNIQYF. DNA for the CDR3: TGTGCCAGCAGGGCAGACAATAAAAACATTCAGTACTTC.

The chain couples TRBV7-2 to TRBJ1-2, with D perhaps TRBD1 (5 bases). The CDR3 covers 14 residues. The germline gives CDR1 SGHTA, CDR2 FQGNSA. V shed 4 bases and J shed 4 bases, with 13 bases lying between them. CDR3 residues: CASSSLDRTYGYTF. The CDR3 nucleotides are TGTGCCAGCAGCTCCTTAGACAGAACCTATGGCTACACCTTC. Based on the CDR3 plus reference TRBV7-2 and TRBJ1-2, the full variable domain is GAGVSQSPSNKVTEKGKDVELRCDPISGHTALYWYRQSLGQGLEFLIYFQGNSAPDKSGLPSDRFSAERTGGSVSTLTIQRTQQEDSAVYLCASSSLDRTYGYTFGSGTRLTVV.

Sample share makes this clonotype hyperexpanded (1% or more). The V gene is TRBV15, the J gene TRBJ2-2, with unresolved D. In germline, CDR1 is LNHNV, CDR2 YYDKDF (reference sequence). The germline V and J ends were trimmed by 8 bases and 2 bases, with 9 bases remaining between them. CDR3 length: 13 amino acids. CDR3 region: CATSVANTGELFF. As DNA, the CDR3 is TGTGCCACCTCGGTCGCTAACACCGGGGAGCTGTTTTTT.

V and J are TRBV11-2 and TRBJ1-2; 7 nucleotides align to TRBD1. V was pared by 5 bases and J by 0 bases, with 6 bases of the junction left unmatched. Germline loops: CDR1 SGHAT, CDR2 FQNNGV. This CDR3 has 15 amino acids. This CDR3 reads CASSQATGPNYGYTF. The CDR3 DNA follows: TGTGCCAGCAGCCAAGCGACAGGGCCTAACTATGGCTACACCTTC.

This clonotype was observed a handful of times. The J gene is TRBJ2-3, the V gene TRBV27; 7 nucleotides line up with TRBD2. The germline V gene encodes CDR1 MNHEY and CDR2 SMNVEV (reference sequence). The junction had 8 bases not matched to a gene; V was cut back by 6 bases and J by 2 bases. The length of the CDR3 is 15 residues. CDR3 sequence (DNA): TGTGCCAGCAGCTCCGGGCGGGGGTTCACAGATACGCAGTATTTT. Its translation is CASSSGRGFTDTQYF.